These 28 T cell receptor beta chains were sequenced from one sample in a study of blood T cell dynamics during melanoma immunotherapy. This table comes from immunoSEQ multiplex PCR, and its TCRdb copy is limited to in-frame clones, with some not included. The sample has more than 15,000 clones; roughly four fifths are singletons. The time point was: pre-treatment baseline. This specimen consisted of blood, obtained from a patient treated with checkpoint blockade. The receptor set was obtained from a human donor with melanoma.

The chain links TRBV6-1 to TRBJ2-7; 12 nucleotides match TRBD2. V was pared by 7 bases and J by 5 bases, with 6 bases of the junction left unmatched. CDR3 length: 14 residues. Looked up from germline, CDR1 is MNHNS and CDR2 is SASEGT. Here the CDR3 reads CASTERLAGDEQYF. DNA of the CDR3: TGTGCCAGCACGGAGAGACTAGCGGGAGACGAGCAGTACTTC.

The chain recombines TRBV10-3 with TRBJ2-1; 11 nucleotides agree with TRBD2. This CDR3 has 15 residues. Germline V lookup: CDR1 ENHRY, CDR2 SYGVKD. Trimming removed 4 bases from V and 4 bases from J; junction bases left unmatched: 3. The chain's CDR3 is CAISGGTSGYNEQFF. In DNA, the CDR3 is TGTGCCATCAGTGGAGGGACTAGCGGATACAATGAGCAGTTCTTC.

This chain connects TRBV4-2 to TRBJ2-5, with D tentatively TRBD1 (6 bases). The last part of the DNA fits TRBJ2-7 better; the J call may be wrong. CDR1 LGHNA and CDR2 YNFKEQ come from the germline V gene. The CDR3 length is 14 residues. The CDR3: CASSQASTGYEQYF. Written as DNA, the CDR3 is TGTGCCAGCAGCCAAGCCTCGACAGGTTACGAGCAGTACTTC.

By its share, this clone is medium-sized (0.01 to 0.1%). The chain is built from TRBV28 and TRBJ1-4; no reliable D call. The CDR3 consists of 16 residues. Germline V gives CDR1 MDHEN, CDR2 SYDVKM. The V and J ends lost 6 bases and 0 bases respectively, with 14 bases between them. CDR3 residues: CASSLKGLATNEKLFF. The CDR3 DNA reads TGTGCCAGCAGCCTCAAAGGGTTAGCAACTAATGAAAAACTGTTTTTT.

The gene calls are TRBV11-3 and TRBJ2-5, with 13 nucleotides matching TRBD2. The CDR3 spans 16 residues. V gave up 1 base and J gave up 7 bases; unmatched junction bases: 6. CDR1 is SGHNT and CDR2 is YENEEA in the germline V gene. The CDR3 DNA sequence: TGTGCCAGCAGCTTAGGAACTAGCGGGAGGGGAGGGACCCAGTACTTC. It specifies CASSLGTSGRGGTQYF.

V is TRBV5-6 and J is TRBJ1-5; D gene uncertain. Germline loops: CDR1 SGHDT, CDR2 YYEEEE. The CDR3 is 15 residues long. Trimming removed 0 bases at V and 2 bases at J, with 9 bases between. The CDR3 DNA is TGTGCCAGCAGCTTGGCAATACGAGGCAATCAGCCCCAGCATTTT. This codes for CASSLAIRGNQPQHF.

The chain is built from TRBV7-9 and TRBJ1-2; D ambiguous. The ends were cut back, 4 bases at V and 4 bases at J, with 7 bases in the middle. Germline V gene lookup returns CDR1 SEHNR and CDR2 FQNEAQ (reference sequence). This CDR3 is built from 12 residues. Here the CDR3 reads CASSSGSYGYTF. CDR3 nucleotides: TGTGCCAGCAGCTCCGGGTCCTATGGCTACACCTTC.

This chain connects TRBV11-2 to TRBJ2-7; 8 nucleotides align to TRBD2. CDR3 length equals 14 residues. In germline, CDR1 is SGHAT, CDR2 FQNNGV. With 3 bases clipped from V and 7 bases from J, the junction kept 8 bases outside the gene matches. DNA of the CDR3: TGTGCCAGCAGCTTCCAGAGCGGGAGTAGTGAGCAGTACTTC. Protein sequence: CASSFQSGSSEQYF.

The chain is built from TRBV9 and TRBJ2-7; 8 bases map to TRBD1. From germline, CDR1 is SGDLS and CDR2 YYNGEE. CDR3 length: 15 amino acids. The V and J ends lost 2 bases and 4 bases, in that order; junction bases with no gene match: 8. The CDR3 coding sequence is TGTGCCAGCAGCGTCTCCATGGACAGGGCATACGAGCAGTACTTC. Translation gives CASSVSMDRAYEQYF. Full variable domain (missing parts from reference TRBV9 and TRBJ2-7): DSGVTQTPKHLITATGQRVTLRCSPRSGDLSVYWYQQSLDQGLQFLIQYYNGEERAKGNILERFSAQQFPDLHSELNLSSLELGDSALYFCASSVSMDRAYEQYFGPGTRLTVT.

The chain joins TRBV7-9 to TRBJ2-1; TRBD2 matches at 7 bases. V lost 2 bases to trimming and J lost 5 bases; unmatched junction nucleotides: 9. The CDR3 extends over 16 amino acids. CDR1 and CDR2 from the germline V gene are SEHNR and FQNEAQ (reference sequence). CDR3 DNA: TGTGCCAGCAGCTTAAAGGTAGGGACTAAGGACAATGAGCAGTTCTTC. Its protein product is CASSLKVGTKDNEQFF. The whole variable domain, remainder taken from reference TRBV7-9 and TRBJ2-1, is DTGVSQNPRHKITKRGQNVTFRCDPISEHNRLYWYRQTLGQGPEFLTYFQNEAQLEKSRLLSDRFSAERPKGSFSTLEIQRTEQGDSAMYLCASSLKVGTKDNEQFFGPGTRLTVL.

This clone was detected a few times. This chain links TRBV7-3 with TRBJ1-1; D gene uncertain. The CDR3 contains 13 residues. Germline CDR1 reads SGHTA; CDR2 reads FQGTGA. Between the trimmed V and J ends, which lost 6 bases and 3 bases, there was a span of 11 bases. The CDR3 region has the DNA TGTGCCAGCAGTTCAGCAGGCTACACTGAAGCTTTCTTT. Protein: CASSSAGYTEAFF.

V is TRBV7-8 and J is TRBJ2-1, with TRBD2 matching 10 bases. CDR3 length equals 18 residues. V dropped 1 base and J dropped 5; count of bases not matched to a gene: 11. Per the germline V gene, CDR1 is SGHVS and CDR2 is FQNEAQ. CDR3 protein: CASSLGYVSSGSNNEQFF. The CDR3 bases are TGTGCCAGCAGCTTAGGTTATGTGTCTAGCGGGAGTAACAATGAGCAGTTCTTC.

The chain combines TRBV9 with TRBJ2-1; 10 bases match TRBD2. This CDR3 has 15 residues. Germline lookup yields CDR1 SGDLS and CDR2 YYNGEE. Trimming removed 4 bases from V and 3 bases from J; junction bases left unmatched: 4. The CDR3 sequence: CASSPGTSDYNEQFF. As DNA, the CDR3 is TGTGCCAGCAGCCCCGGGACTAGCGACTACAATGAGCAGTTCTTC.

The rearrangement links TRBV7-2 to TRBJ2-3; D gene ambiguous. The germline V gene has CDR1 SGHTA and CDR2 FQGNSA. Trimming took 6 bases from V and 0 from J, leaving 4 bases between them. The CDR3 contains 12 residues. CDR3 sequence reads: CASRTSTDTQYF. DNA for the CDR3: TGTGCCAGCAGGACTAGCACAGATACGCAGTATTTT.

The J gene is TRBJ1-2, the V gene TRBV28; TRBD1 is a possible D gene (5 bases). Germline lookup yields CDR1 MDHEN and CDR2 SYDVKM. The CDR3 is 12 amino acids. Deletions cut 2 bases from V and 8 bases from J, with 9 bases between. The CDR3 DNA follows: TGTGCCAGCAGTTTACAGGGTAGAGGCTACACCTTC. Protein sequence: CASSLQGRGYTF.

This chain links TRBV5-4 with TRBJ1-1, with D possibly TRBD1 on 5 matching bases. V was shortened by 2 bases and J by 0 bases, with 8 bases between the two germline ends. The germline CDR1 and CDR2 sequences are SGHNT and YYREEE (reference sequence). There are 14 residues in the CDR3. The CDR3 bases are TGTGCCAGCAGCTTTCGGGACGTGAACACTGAAGCTTTCTTT. Residues: CASSFRDVNTEAFF.

The J gene is TRBJ2-1, the V gene TRBV4-3; 7 bases are shared with TRBD2. The CDR3 totals 17 residues. CDR1 LGHNA and CDR2 YSLEER come from the germline V gene. V shed 0 bases and J 8 bases; nucleotides not matched to a gene: 13. CDR3 residues: CASSQELPAGTSYEQFF. CDR3 bases: TGCGCCAGCAGCCAAGAGCTTCCAGCGGGAACAAGTTATGAGCAGTTCTTC.

The chain combines TRBV12-5 with TRBJ2-1, with a tentative D call TRBD1 (5 bases). Germline values: CDR1 LGHNT, CDR2 FRNRAP. Trimming removed 5 bases at V and 4 bases at J, with 12 bases between. This CDR3 has 14 residues. CDR3 bases: TGTGCTAGTGGTGCCGGACAAATATACAATGAGCAGTTCTTC. It translates to CASGAGQIYNEQFF.

This clone was observed a single time. The chain recombines TRBV7-2 with TRBJ1-2, with D possibly TRBD1 on 6 matching bases. The CDR3 runs 16 residues. V lost 4 bases to trimming and J lost 7 bases, with 22 bases between them. Per germline, CDR1 SGHTA and CDR2 FQGNSA. The chain's CDR3 is CASSSDSPPRGIGYTF. DNA of the CDR3: TGTGCCAGCAGCTCCGACAGTCCCCCCAGGGGTATTGGCTACACCTTC.

The chain combines TRBV19 with TRBJ2-3; 13 bases match TRBD2. V shed 4 bases and J 0 bases; nucleotides not matched to a gene: 7. Germline V lookup: CDR1 LNHDA, CDR2 SQIVND (reference sequence). The CDR3 consists of 18 residues. This chain's CDR3 is CASSRTSGSAASTDTQYF. The DNA for the CDR3 is TGTGCCAGTAGTAGGACTAGCGGGAGCGCGGCTAGCACAGATACGCAGTATTTT.

The chain recombines TRBV27 with TRBJ1-1; perhaps TRBD1 as D (5 bases). V lost 3 bases and J 0 bases, leaving 8 bases between the germline ends. The CDR3 covers 14 residues. The germline V gene encodes CDR1 MNHEY and CDR2 SMNVEV (reference sequence). CDR3 coding DNA: TGTGCCAGCAGTTTGAGGGGAATGAACACTGAAGCTTTCTTT. It translates to CASSLRGMNTEAFF.

The chain carries TRBV15 and TRBJ2-1; D might be TRBD2 (6 bases). CDR3 length: 15 residues. V was trimmed by 4 bases and J by 0 bases, leaving 10 bases between them. CDR1 and CDR2 from the germline V gene are LNHNV and YYDKDF (reference sequence). The CDR3 sequence: CATSKLSGSYNEQFF. The CDR3 DNA sequence: TGTGCCACCAGCAAACTTAGCGGCTCCTACAATGAGCAGTTCTTC.

The chain uses TRBV9 and TRBJ1-4; 11 bases match TRBD1. The CDR3 has 17 amino acids. Per the germline V gene, CDR1 is SGDLS and CDR2 is YYNGEE. Trimming cost V 0 bases and J 8 bases; bases outside gene matches: 9. This chain's CDR3 is CASSVGVRDRGGEKLFF. The DNA of the CDR3 is TGTGCCAGCAGCGTAGGGGTGCGGGACAGGGGGGGCGAAAAACTGTTTTTT.

The chain carries TRBV9 and TRBJ2-2; D is unclear. The CDR3 length is 16 residues. CDR1 and CDR2 from the germline V gene are SGDLS and YYNGEE. V was pared by 0 bases and J by 5 bases, with 14 bases between. The CDR3, as DNA: TGTGCCAGCAGCGTAGCAGTAGGCATTAGAACCGGGGAGCTGTTTTTT. As protein: CASSVAVGIRTGELFF.

This clone was detected a few times. CDR3 coding DNA: TGTGCCGGGAGAGACAGGGGCGGCTATGGCTACACCTTC. This sequence encodes CAGRDRGGYGYTF. The V gene is TRBV7-9, the J gene TRBJ1-2, with 8 bases lining up with TRBD1. J gave up 4 bases and V 11 bases, and 9 bases lay outside the gene matches. CDR1 is SEHNR, CDR2 FQNEAQ, per germline (reference sequence). This CDR3 comprises 13 residues.

The chain combines TRBV5-1 with TRBJ1-1; D not resolved. The CDR3 covers 13 residues. Trimming took off 0 bases at V and 6 bases at J, with 9 bases between the two ends. Germline-derived CDR1 and CDR2 are SGHRS and YFSETQ. The CDR3 protein is CASSLAGGSEAFF. The CDR3 DNA reads as TGCGCCAGCAGCTTGGCGGGAGGGTCTGAAGCTTTCTTT. Using reference TRBV5-1 and TRBJ1-1 for the parts outside the CDR3, the full variable domain is KAGVTQTPRYLIKTRGQQVTLSCSPISGHRSVSWYQQTPGQGLQFLFEYFSETQRNKGNFPGRFSGRQFSNSRSEMNVSTLELGDSALYLCASSLAGGSEAFFGQGTRLTVV.

This chain connects TRBV27 to TRBJ2-7, with TRBD2 identical over 8 bases. There are 13 residues in the CDR3. J was trimmed by 5 bases and V by 8 bases; bases with no gene match: 8. Germline V lookup: CDR1 MNHEY, CDR2 SMNVEV (reference sequence). CDR3 bases: TGTGCCAGCGGAAGAGCGGGAGCCAACGAGCAGTACTTC. Translated, it gives CASGRAGANEQYF.

The genes are TRBV30 and TRBJ2-7, with TRBD1 matching over 7 bases. Trimming removed 0 bases from V and 0 bases from J; junction bases left unmatched: 8. Germline CDR1 GTSNPN, CDR2 SVGIG (reference sequence). The CDR3 consists of 16 residues. Here the CDR3 DNA reads TGTGCCTGGAGTGTATTTGGGACAGTTAGCTCCTACGAGCAGTACTTC. Translated, it gives CAWSVFGTVSSYEQYF.